A selection of T cell receptor beta chains follows, all from one sample in a study of cytomegalovirus exposure and HLA in healthy donors. The assay was immunoSEQ multiplex PCR, and TCRdb's table has in-frame clones only and misses some. There are about 130,000 clones in the sample; approximately 80% occur only once, and around 2% lies in the top ten. The specimen was PBMCs. The receptors were sampled from a man younger than 40 in good health and CMV-seronegative. The CDR3 runs from the conserved cysteine through the conserved F or W. The D gene is left open where the match is weak. Rows give clone size only sometimes, using once, few, many, or a class for an expanded clone.

clone_size	v_call	j_call	d_call	cdr3_aa	cdr3_nt
few	TRBV2	TRBJ1-4	NA	CASRPRDTVNEKLFF	TGTGCCAGCAGGCCTAGGGACACGGTTAATGAAAAACTGTTTTTT
NA	TRBV28	TRBJ2-1	NA	CASSFFFLRGYNEQFF	TGTGCCAGCAGTTTCTTTTTCCTTCGGGGCTACAATGAGCAGTTCTTC
NA	TRBV29-1	TRBJ2-3	TRBD1	CSVEGSGTGDTQYF	TGCAGCGTTGAAGGGAGTGGGACAGGTGATACGCAGTATTTT
NA	TRBV6-5	TRBJ2-3	NA	CASSYEAGDTDTQYF	TGTGCCAGCAGTTACGAGGCAGGGGATACAGATACGCAGTATTTT
NA	TRBV29-1	TRBJ2-3	TRBD2	CSVAQTSGSPDTQYF	TGCAGCGTTGCGCAGACTAGCGGGAGTCCAGATACGCAGTATTTT
NA	TRBV6-6	TRBJ2-3	NA	CASSAIREITDTQYF	TGTGCCAGCAGTGCTATCCGGGAGATCACAGATACGCAGTATTTT
NA	TRBV5-1	TRBJ1-1	NA	CASHPPEAHGTEAFF	TGCGCCAGCCACCCTCCCGAGGCGCATGGCACTGAAGCTTTCTTT
NA	TRBV18	TRBJ1-4	NA	CASSPLGQGRQKLFF	TGTGCCAGCTCACCGTTGGGACAAGGACGGCAAAAACTGTTTTTT
NA	TRBV6-5	TRBJ2-7	TRBD2	CASSSGTSGIGEQYF	TGTGCCAGCAGTTCCGGGACTAGCGGGATCGGAGAGCAGTACTTC
NA	TRBV14	TRBJ2-3	NA	CASSRGLITDTQYF	TGTGCCAGCAGCCGAGGACTTATCACAGATACGCAGTATTTT
NA	TRBV5-1	TRBJ2-7	NA	CASSFDLAYEQYF	TGCGCCAGCAGCTTTGACCTAGCCTACGAGCAGTACTTC
NA	TRBV28	TRBJ1-1	TRBD1	CASSFPGTGSGGAFF	TGTGCCAGCAGTTTCCCCGGGACAGGGTCTGGCGGGGCTTTCTTT
NA	TRBV7-8	TRBJ2-7	TRBD2	CASSPEGLVSYEQYF	TGTGCCAGCAGCCCCGAAGGACTAGTCTCCTACGAGCAGTACTTC
NA	TRBV5-1	TRBJ1-1	NA	CASSLWAGVEAFF	TGCGCCAGCAGCTTGTGGGCAGGGGTAGAAGCTTTCTTT
NA	TRBV28	TRBJ2-1	TRBD2	CVSSALTSGRAYNEQFF	TGTGTCAGCAGTGCGCTGACTAGCGGGAGGGCCTACAATGAGCAGTTCTTC
few	TRBV6-5	TRBJ2-3	NA	CASSYSRGTDTQYF	TGTGCCAGCAGTTACTCGAGGGGCACAGATACGCAGTATTTT
NA	TRBV6-1	TRBJ1-1	TRBD1	CASSLTGDTEAFF	TGTGCCAGCAGTCTGACAGGGGACACTGAAGCTTTCTTT
NA	TRBV5-1	TRBJ1-1	TRBD1	CASTDRGATEAFF	TGCGCCAGCACGGACAGGGGGGCCACTGAAGCTTTCTTT
NA	TRBV9	TRBJ2-1	NA	CASSGEAISYNEQFF	TGTGCCAGCAGCGGCGAGGCGATCTCCTACAATGAGCAGTTCTTC
NA	TRBV10-3	TRBJ2-5	TRBD1	CAIATGEETQYF	TGTGCCATCGCGACAGGGGAAGAGACCCAGTACTTC
NA	TRBV2	TRBJ1-2	NA	CASSEPRDGYGYTF	TGTGCCAGCAGTGAACCCAGGGATGGGTATGGCTACACCTTC
NA	TRBV19	TRBJ2-7	NA	CASSISGASYEQYF	TGTGCCAGTAGTATATCTGGGGCCTCCTACGAGCAGTACTTC
NA	TRBV5-8	TRBJ2-5	NA	CASSLERRETQYF	TGTGCCAGCAGCTTGGAAAGGAGGGAGACCCAGTACTTC
NA	TRBV29-1	TRBJ2-7	TRBD1	CSVAGTGTYEQYF	TGCAGCGTTGCGGGGACAGGGACCTACGAGCAGTACTTC
once	TRBV7-2	TRBJ2-3	TRBD2	CASSSRAGVMADTQYF	TGTGCCAGCAGCTCCCGAGCGGGAGTTATGGCAGATACGCAGTATTTT
NA	TRBV30	TRBJ1-2	NA	CAWTNAGNYGYTF	TGTGCCTGGACCAATGCGGGGAACTATGGCTACACCTTC
NA	TRBV27	TRBJ1-2	NA	CASKGGGLFGYTF	TGTGCCAGCAAGGGCGGGGGCCTTTTTGGCTACACCTTC
NA	TRBV7-2	TRBJ2-5	NA	CASSLNGAKETQYF	TGTGCCAGCAGCTTAAATGGAGCAAAAGAGACCCAGTACTTC